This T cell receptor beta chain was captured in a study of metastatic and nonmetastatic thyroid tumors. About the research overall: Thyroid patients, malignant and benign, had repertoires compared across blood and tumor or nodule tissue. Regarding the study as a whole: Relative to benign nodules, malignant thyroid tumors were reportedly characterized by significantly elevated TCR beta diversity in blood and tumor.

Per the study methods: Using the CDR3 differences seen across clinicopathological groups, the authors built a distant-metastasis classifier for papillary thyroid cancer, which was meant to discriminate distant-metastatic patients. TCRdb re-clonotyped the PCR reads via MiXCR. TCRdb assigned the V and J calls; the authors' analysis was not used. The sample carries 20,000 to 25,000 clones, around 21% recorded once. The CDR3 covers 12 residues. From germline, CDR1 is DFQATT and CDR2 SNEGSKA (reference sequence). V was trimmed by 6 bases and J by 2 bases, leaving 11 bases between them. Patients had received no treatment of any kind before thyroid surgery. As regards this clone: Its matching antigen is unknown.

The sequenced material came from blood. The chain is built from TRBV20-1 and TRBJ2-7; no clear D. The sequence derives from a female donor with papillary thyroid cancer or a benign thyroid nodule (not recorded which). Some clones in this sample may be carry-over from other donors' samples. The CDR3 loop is CSAKGQPYEQYF. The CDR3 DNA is TGCAGTGCCAAAGGGCAGCCCTACGAGCAGTACTTC.